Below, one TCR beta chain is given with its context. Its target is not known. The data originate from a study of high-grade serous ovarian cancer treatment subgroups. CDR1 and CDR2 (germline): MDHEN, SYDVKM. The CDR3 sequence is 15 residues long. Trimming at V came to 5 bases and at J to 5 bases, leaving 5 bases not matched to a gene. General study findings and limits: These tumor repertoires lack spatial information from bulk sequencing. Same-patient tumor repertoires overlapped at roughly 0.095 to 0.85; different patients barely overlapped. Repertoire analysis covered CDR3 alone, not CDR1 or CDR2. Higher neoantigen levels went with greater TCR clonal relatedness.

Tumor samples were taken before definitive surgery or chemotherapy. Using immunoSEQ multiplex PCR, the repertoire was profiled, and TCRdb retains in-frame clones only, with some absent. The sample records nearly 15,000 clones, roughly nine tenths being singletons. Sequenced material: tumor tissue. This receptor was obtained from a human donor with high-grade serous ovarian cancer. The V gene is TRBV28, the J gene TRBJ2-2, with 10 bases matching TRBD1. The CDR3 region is CASSPDRGRTGELFF. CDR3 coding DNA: TGTGCCAGCAGTCCTGACAGGGGGCGAACCGGGGAGCTGTTTTTT. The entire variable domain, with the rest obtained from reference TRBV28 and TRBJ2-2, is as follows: DVKVTQSSRYLVKRTGEKVFLECVQDMDHENMFWYRQDPGLGLRLIYFSYDVKMKEKGDIPEGYSVSREKKERFSLILESASTNQTSMYLCASSPDRGRTGELFFGEGSRLTVL.